Shown below are 2 T cell receptor beta chains from a single sample sequenced in a study of regulatory T cells in long-lasting Graves disease. Investigators prepared the TCR beta libraries by applying iRepertoire HTBI primers and Arm-PCR of CDR3 regions. MiXCR, applied by TCRdb to the multiplex PCR reads, yields one record per CDR3 protein. The sample shows under 450,000 distinct CDR3 sequences, 23% of them seen only once. The time point is: persistent/refractory GD, antithyroid drugs over 5 years with positive TRAb. PBMC RNA was the source of the TCR library. Sequencing was performed on peripheral blood mononuclear cells (PBMCs), taken when the disease was refractory, from a patient treated with antithyroid drugs. The receptors stem from a female donor with Graves disease.

This clonotype has just a few counts. The chain has TRBV12-3 or TRBV12-4 and TRBJ2-7; D perhaps matches TRBD1 (6 bases). The length of the CDR3 is 15 residues. Between the trimmed V and J ends, which lost 5 bases and 2 bases, there was a span of 16 bases. The CDR3 DNA is TGTGCCAGCAGTCCCCACCCGGACAGACCCTACGAGCAGTACTTC. This encodes CASSPHPDRPYEQYF.

This chain links TRBV19 with TRBJ2-2, with D hard to call. The CDR3 is made up of 15 amino acids. Germline CDR1 LNHDA, CDR2 SQIVND (reference sequence). V was trimmed by 0 bases and J by 5 bases, leaving 10 bases between them. CDR3 region: CASSIDSGRTGELFF. In nucleotides, the CDR3 is TGTGCCAGTAGTATAGATTCAGGACGTACCGGGGAGCTGTTTTTT.